A single sample is the source of the 20 T cell receptor beta chains below, sequenced in a study of T-cell reconstitution after alpha-beta-depleted transplantation in children listed by TCRdb under 2016. The library relied on PCR. Data came from an Illumina HiSeq 2500. TCR libraries were prepared with molecular barcoding, using unique molecular identifiers to normalize TCRbeta repertoire quantification. TCRdb redid the processing of the public reads, applying fastp at Q25 and MiXCR, and retained in-frame beta chains. Entries are consolidated by CDR3 protein sequence, retaining the most common genes and DNA. In all, the sample holds about 410,000 distinct CDR3 sequences, and about a fifth of those were seen once. The ten largest clones represent 3.8% of the sample. The starting material was PBMCs from the stem cell graft donor, obtained from the stem cell graft. The receptors stem from a human donor who donated a stem cell graft to a child with acute myeloid leukemia.

The chain has TRBV5-1 and TRBJ2-1, with D possibly matching TRBD1 (6 bases). The length of the CDR3 is 14 residues. Per germline, CDR1 SGHRS and CDR2 YFSETQ. V was pared by 2 bases and J by 5 bases, with 11 bases between. The CDR3: CASSFQGTHNEQFF. Written as DNA, the CDR3 is TGCGCCAGCAGCTTCCAGGGGACCCACAATGAGCAGTTCTTC.

The chain couples TRBV27 to TRBJ2-7; 8 bases are shared with TRBD2. The germline gives CDR1 MNHEY, CDR2 SMNVEV (reference sequence). Trimming cost V 7 bases and J 4 bases; bases outside gene matches: 6. The CDR3 contains 13 residues. The CDR3 sequence is CASKVAGGYEQYF. CDR3 sequence (DNA): TGTGCCAGCAAGGTGGCGGGAGGTTACGAGCAGTACTTC.

This clonotype has at least ten counts. The chain is built from TRBV12-3 or TRBV12-4 and TRBJ2-1; D unclear. The V end lost 7 bases, the J end lost 4 bases, and 8 bases lay between the germline ends. The CDR3 is made up of 12 amino acids. The CDR3, as DNA: TGTGCCAGCATGGTAGAGTACAATGAGCAGTTCTTC. Translating it yields CASMVEYNEQFF.

The gene calls are TRBV20-1 and TRBJ1-1, with 7 bases matching TRBD1. The CDR3 covers 13 residues. The germline CDR1 and CDR2 sequences are DFQATT and SNEGSKA (reference sequence). V was clipped by 1 base and J by 14 bases; unmatched bases: 13. In DNA form, the CDR3 reads TGCAGTGCTAGAGGCGGGCAGGGGGAGTACGGGTTCTTT. Encoded protein: CSARGGQGEYGFF.

This clonotype was found many times. V is TRBV20-1 and J is TRBJ2-1; TRBD2 aligns across 11 bases. The CDR3 runs 14 residues. Germline V lookup: CDR1 DFQATT, CDR2 SNEGSKA (reference sequence). The V gene end was trimmed by 4 bases and the J gene end by 7 bases; junction bases not matched to a gene: 6. The chain's CDR3 is CSAISGRAANEQFF. The DNA for the CDR3 is TGCAGTGCTATTAGCGGGAGGGCCGCGAATGAGCAGTTCTTC.

The chain combines TRBV29-1 with TRBJ2-3; unclear D gene. The germline V and J ends were trimmed by 2 bases and 1 base, with 10 bases remaining between them. This CDR3 is built from 14 residues. Per germline, CDR1 SQVTM and CDR2 ANQGSEA. The CDR3 is CSVEIPSGTDTQYF. As DNA, the CDR3 is TGCAGCGTTGAAATTCCCAGCGGCACAGATACGCAGTATTTT.

The chain recombines TRBV7-2 with TRBJ2-2; 10 bases are a match to TRBD2. This CDR3 is 16 amino acids long. Per germline, CDR1 SGHTA and CDR2 FQGNSA. V was pared by 5 bases and J by 7 bases, with 10 bases of the junction left unmatched. CDR3 protein: CASSTLSAGGDGELFF. For the CDR3, the DNA is TGTGCCAGCAGCACCCTGTCAGCGGGGGGGGACGGGGAGCTGTTTTTT. Drawing the rest from reference TRBV7-2 and TRBJ2-2, the complete variable domain is GAGVSQSPSNKVTEKGKDVELRCDPISGHTALYWYRQSLGQGLEFLIYFQGNSAPDKSGLPSDRFSAERTGGSVSTLTIQRTQQEDSAVYLCASSTLSAGGDGELFFGEGSRLTVL.

This clonotype was detected many times. The chain combines TRBV29-1 with TRBJ2-1; the match to TRBD2 covers 10 bases. The CDR3 covers 15 residues. Germline CDR1 and CDR2: SQVTM and ANQGSEA. Unmatched junction bases numbered 5, after V lost 4 bases and J lost 2 bases. CDR3 sequence reads: CSVGSGRFTYNEQFF. CDR3 coding DNA: TGCAGCGTTGGTAGCGGGAGGTTCACCTACAATGAGCAGTTCTTC.

V and J are TRBV7-8 and TRBJ2-7; D is possibly TRBD1 (6 bases). Germline-derived CDR1 and CDR2 are SGHVS and FQNEAQ. This CDR3 is 15 amino acids long. V gave up 3 bases and J gave up 0 bases, with 12 bases separating them. CDR3 DNA sequence: TGTGCCAGCAGCTTCTATAGGGGGAACTCCTACGAGCAGTACTTC. Translating it yields CASSFYRGNSYEQYF. Full variable domain (missing parts from reference TRBV7-8 and TRBJ2-7): GAGVSQSPRYKVAKRGQDVALRCDPISGHVSLFWYQQALGQGPEFLTYFQNEAQLDKSGLPSDRFFAERPEGSVSTLKIQRTQQEDSAVYLCASSFYRGNSYEQYFGPGTRLTVT.

This clonotype was seen more than once but under ten times. V and J are TRBV10-3 and TRBJ2-7; TRBD1 aligns across 7 bases. The J segment lost 5 bases and the V segment lost 2 bases, leaving 12 bases of the junction unmatched. This CDR3 has 16 residues. Germline V gene data show CDR1 as ENHRY and CDR2 as SYGVKD. The CDR3 loop is CAISERRTGMGDEQYF. The CDR3 bases are TGTGCCATCAGTGAGAGGAGGACAGGAATGGGGGACGAGCAGTACTTC.

This clonotype was recorded once. This sequence may be a read error, since a much larger clone differs from it by one base. This sequence joins TRBV2 and TRBJ2-5; D is uncertain. Trimming shortened V by 0 bases and J by 4 bases, and 0 bases separated the two germline ends. CDR1 is SNHLY and CDR2 is FYNNEI in the germline V gene. The CDR3 totals 11 residues. CDR3 coding DNA: TGTGCCAGCAGTGAAGCAGAGACCCAGTACTTC. This gives the protein CASSEAETQYF.

This rearrangement joins TRBV4-2 to TRBJ1-3, with 9 bases matching TRBD1. The CDR3 consists of 15 residues. V lost 1 base, J lost 5 bases, and 3 bases stayed unmatched. Germline V gene data show CDR1 as LGHNA and CDR2 as YNFKEQ. The CDR3 DNA sequence: TGTGCCAGCAGCCAAGTAGGGACAGGGAGAAACACCATATATTTT. It codes for CASSQVGTGRNTIYF.

The rearrangement links TRBV6-2 or TRBV6-3 to TRBJ2-1, with 7 bases aligning to TRBD2. Trimming removed 0 bases from V and 2 bases from J; junction bases left unmatched: 16. Germline V gives CDR1 MNHEY, CDR2 SVGEGT. The CDR3 length is 20 residues. In DNA form, the CDR3 reads TGTGCCAGCAGTTACTCGAAAGTGGGAGGGTTGAAAAAACCCTACAATGAGCAGTTCTTC. This sequence encodes CASSYSKVGGLKKPYNEQFF.

This clonotype was detected only a few times. The chain recombines TRBV12-3 or TRBV12-4 with TRBJ2-1; the D gene is possibly TRBD2 (6 bases). The CDR3 totals 13 residues. V was trimmed by 1 base and J by 9 bases, leaving 10 bases between them. The CDR3, as DNA: TGTGCCAGCAGTTTAGATAGCGGTGGTGAGCAGTTCTTC. It yields the protein CASSLDSGGEQFF.

This clonotype occurred a few times. This chain links TRBV12-3 or TRBV12-4 with TRBJ2-1, with D possibly called TRBD1 or TRBD2 (5 bases each). V dropped 5 bases and J dropped 7 bases, with 21 bases sitting between them. CDR3 length: 16 residues. CDR3 in amino acids: CASSHPRDLHINEQFF. The DNA of the CDR3 is TGTGCCAGCAGTCATCCCCGGGACCTCCACATTAATGAGCAGTTCTTC.

The chain is built from TRBV20-1 and TRBJ2-7; D is unclear. This CDR3 spans 13 amino acids. The V end was cut by 0 bases, the J end by 7 bases, with 13 bases between. Germline assignment: CDR1 DFQATT and CDR2 SNEGSKA (reference sequence). The CDR3 bases are TGCAGTGCTAGAGACAACCCCCGGAATGAGCAGTACTTC. Amino acid sequence: CSARDNPRNEQYF.

The chain has TRBV20-1 and TRBJ2-5, with 10 bases matching TRBD2. CDR3 length: 15 amino acids. Trimming removed 0 bases from V and 2 bases from J; junction bases left unmatched: 3. Germline V lookup: CDR1 DFQATT, CDR2 SNEGSKA (reference sequence). DNA for the CDR3: TGCAGTGCTAGAGATCTACTAGCGGGGCAAGAGACCCAGTACTTC. Amino acid sequence: CSARDLLAGQETQYF.

The chain recombines TRBV6-1 with TRBJ2-7; 10 positions agree with TRBD1. CDR1 is MNHNS and CDR2 is SASEGT in the germline V gene. The CDR3 is 16 residues long. The ends lost 6 bases at V and 0 bases at J; junction bases unmatched: 8. CDR3 in amino acids: CASSTTGTGDSYEQYF. CDR3 nucleotides: TGTGCCAGCAGCACCACCGGGACAGGGGACTCCTACGAGCAGTACTTC.

This clonotype showed up many times. The chain couples TRBV7-2 to TRBJ2-1, with D unresolved. In germline, CDR1 is SGHTA, CDR2 FQGNSA. V lost 3 bases and J lost 1, with 10 bases in between. The CDR3 length is 15 residues. CDR3 sequence (DNA): TGTGCCAGCAGCTTCAGCCAGAGTTCCTACAATGAGCAGTTCTTC. Amino acids: CASSFSQSSYNEQFF.

This clonotype was seen repeatedly, ten times or more. The chain combines TRBV12-3 or TRBV12-4 with TRBJ1-3; no clear D gene. The V and J ends lost 5 bases and 10 bases respectively, with 18 bases between them. The CDR3 has 14 residues. The CDR3 nucleotides are TGTGCCAGCAGTCCAGGCCAGTCCGTTGGGACCATATATTTT. It is translated as CASSPGQSVGTIYF.